What follows describes a single T cell receptor (beta chain). The V gene end was trimmed by 7 bases and the J gene end by 4 bases; junction bases not matched to a gene: 12. Germline V gene data show CDR1 as SEHNR and CDR2 as FQNEAQ (reference sequence). The CDR3 has 17 amino acids. Original processing methods: The assay estimated nucleated cells by amplifying reference gene primers. The method was immunoSEQ multiplex PCR; TCRdb's version includes in-frame clones alone and lacks a portion of them. The V and J calls and the clone size are those of that table, but D and trimming were determined from the DNA. The sample records over 55,000 clones, 84% being singletons. This entry comes from a study of blood T cell repertoires in COVID-19. Study information: The United States, Italy and Spain supplied acute and convalescent COVID-19 samples.

The sequencing input was peripheral blood. V is TRBV7-9 and J is TRBJ2-6; TRBD2 agrees at 8 bases. The receptor was derived from a man aged 45 to 65 with active COVID-19. The CDR3 DNA follows: TGTGCCAGCACCACAGGGACTAGAGCTGCCGGGGCCAACGTCCTGACTTTC. Protein sequence: CASTTGTRAAGANVLTF.